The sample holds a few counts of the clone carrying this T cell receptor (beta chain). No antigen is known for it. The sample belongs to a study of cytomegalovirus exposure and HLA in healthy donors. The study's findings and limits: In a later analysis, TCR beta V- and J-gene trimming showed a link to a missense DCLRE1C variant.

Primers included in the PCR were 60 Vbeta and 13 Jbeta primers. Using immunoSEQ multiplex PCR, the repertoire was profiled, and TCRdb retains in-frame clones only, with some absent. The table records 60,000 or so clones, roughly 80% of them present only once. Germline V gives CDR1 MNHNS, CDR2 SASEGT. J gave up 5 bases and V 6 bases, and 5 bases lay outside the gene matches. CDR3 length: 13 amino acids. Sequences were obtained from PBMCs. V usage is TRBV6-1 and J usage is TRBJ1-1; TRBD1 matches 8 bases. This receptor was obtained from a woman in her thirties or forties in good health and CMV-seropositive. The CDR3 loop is CASSGQGKTEAFF. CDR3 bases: TGTGCCAGCAGCGGACAGGGCAAAACTGAAGCTTTCTTT.